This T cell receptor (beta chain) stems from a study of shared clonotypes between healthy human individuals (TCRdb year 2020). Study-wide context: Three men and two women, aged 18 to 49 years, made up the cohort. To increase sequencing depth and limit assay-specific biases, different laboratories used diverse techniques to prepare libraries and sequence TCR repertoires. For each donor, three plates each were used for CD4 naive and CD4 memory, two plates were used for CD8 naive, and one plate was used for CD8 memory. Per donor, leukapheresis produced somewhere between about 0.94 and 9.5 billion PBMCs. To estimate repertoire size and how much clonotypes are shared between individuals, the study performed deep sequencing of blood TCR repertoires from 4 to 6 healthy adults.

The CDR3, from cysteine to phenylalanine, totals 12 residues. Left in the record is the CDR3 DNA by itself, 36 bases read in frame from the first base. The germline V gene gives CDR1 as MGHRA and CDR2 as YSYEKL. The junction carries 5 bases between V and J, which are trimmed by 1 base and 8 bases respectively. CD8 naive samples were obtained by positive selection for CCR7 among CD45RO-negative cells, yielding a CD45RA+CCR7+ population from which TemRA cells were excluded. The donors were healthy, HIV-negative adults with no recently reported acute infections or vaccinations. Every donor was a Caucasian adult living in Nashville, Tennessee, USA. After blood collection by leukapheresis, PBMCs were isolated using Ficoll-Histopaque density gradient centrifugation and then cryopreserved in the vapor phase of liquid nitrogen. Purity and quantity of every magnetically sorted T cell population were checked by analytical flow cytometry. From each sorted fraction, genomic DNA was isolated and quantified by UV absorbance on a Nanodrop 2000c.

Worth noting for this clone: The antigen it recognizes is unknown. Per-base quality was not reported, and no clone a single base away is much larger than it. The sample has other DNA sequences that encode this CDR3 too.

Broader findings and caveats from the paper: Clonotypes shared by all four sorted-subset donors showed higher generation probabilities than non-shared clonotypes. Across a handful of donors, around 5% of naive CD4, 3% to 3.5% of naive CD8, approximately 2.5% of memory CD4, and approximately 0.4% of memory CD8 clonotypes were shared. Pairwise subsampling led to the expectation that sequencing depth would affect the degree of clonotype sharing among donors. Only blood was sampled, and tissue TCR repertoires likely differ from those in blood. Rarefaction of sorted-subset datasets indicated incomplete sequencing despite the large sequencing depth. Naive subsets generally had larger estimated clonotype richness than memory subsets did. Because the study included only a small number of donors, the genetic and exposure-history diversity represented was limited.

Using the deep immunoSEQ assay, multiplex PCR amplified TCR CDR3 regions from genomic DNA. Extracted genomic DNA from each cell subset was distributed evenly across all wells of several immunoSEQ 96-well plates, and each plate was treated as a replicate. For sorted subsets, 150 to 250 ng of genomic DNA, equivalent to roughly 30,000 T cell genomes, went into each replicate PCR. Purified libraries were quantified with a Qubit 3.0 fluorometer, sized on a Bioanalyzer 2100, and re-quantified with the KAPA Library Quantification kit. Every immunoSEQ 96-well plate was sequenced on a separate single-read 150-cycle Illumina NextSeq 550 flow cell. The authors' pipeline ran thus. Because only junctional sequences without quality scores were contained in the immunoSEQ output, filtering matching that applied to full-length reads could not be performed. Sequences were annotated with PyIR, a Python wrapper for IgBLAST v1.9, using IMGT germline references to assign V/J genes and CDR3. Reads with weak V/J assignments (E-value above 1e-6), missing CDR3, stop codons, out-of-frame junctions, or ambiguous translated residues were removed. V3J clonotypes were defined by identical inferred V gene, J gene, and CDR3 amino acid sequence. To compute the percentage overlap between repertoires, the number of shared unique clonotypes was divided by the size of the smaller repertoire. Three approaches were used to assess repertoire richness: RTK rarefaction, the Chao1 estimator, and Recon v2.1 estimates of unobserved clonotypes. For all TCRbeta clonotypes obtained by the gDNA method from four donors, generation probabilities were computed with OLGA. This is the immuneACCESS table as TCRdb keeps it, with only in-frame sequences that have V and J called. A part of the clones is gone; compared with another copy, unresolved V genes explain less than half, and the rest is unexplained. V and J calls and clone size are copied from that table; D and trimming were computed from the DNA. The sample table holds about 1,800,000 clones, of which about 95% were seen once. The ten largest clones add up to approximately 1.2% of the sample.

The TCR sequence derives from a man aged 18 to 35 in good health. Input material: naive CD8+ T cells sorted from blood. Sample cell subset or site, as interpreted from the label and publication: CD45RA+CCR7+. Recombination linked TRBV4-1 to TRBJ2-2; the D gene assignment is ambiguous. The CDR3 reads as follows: CASSQVGGELFF. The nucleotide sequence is TGCGCCAGCAGCCAAGTGGGGGGGGAGCTGTTTTTT.